The present TCR beta chain was sequenced within a study of CD8+ T cells in alopecia areata. CDR1 and CDR2 (germline): NSHNY, SYGAGN. There are 13 residues in the CDR3. cDNA serving as the sequencing template came from extracted, reverse transcribed RNA. Libraries were prepared by immunoSEQ multiplex PCR; TCRdb keeps only in-frame clonotypes and omits some of them. Sampling found about 270,000 clones, none seen once. Scientists pooled cutaneous lymph node cells and sorted them on CD4, CD8alpha, NKG2D, NKG2ACE and other markers. This clone has only a few counts. Its specificity is not known. All gene names here are mouse names. The read falls 4 residues short of the CDR3 end, and the missing part is taken from the germline J gene. Study-wide points: Alphabeta T cells residing in normal skin are also sequenced in scalp samples. TCRs were shared less clearly across patients than in mice, possibly for HLA-related reasons. Compared with normal scalp, lesional scalp had higher clonality and more expanded CD8+ clones.

This rearrangement joins TRBV13-1 to TRBJ2-4; no clear D. Sequenced material: CD4+ T cells sorted from a lymph node. The sequence derives from a C3H/HeJ mouse with alopecia areata. These mice share the MHC haplotype H2-k. CDR3 loop: CASSDGGSNTLYF. Partial CDR3 DNA: TGTGCCAGCAGTGATGGAGGGTCCAAC.